The 31 T cell receptor beta chains below come from one sample, sequenced in a study of human T cells and chemical hapten exposure. The time point: patch test 2, 6 weeks after DPC sensitization. Treatment indicated: therapeutic diphenylcyclopropenone sensitization with weekly scalp DPC. TCRdb redid the calling of the RACE reads with MiXCR, one entry per CDR3 protein. The repertoire holds fewer than 85,000 distinct CDR3 sequences, with roughly a tenth as singletons. Sequencing used whole blood, obtained in connection with sensitization to the hapten diphenylcyclopropenone (DPC). Receptors originate from a woman aged 25 to 45 with alopecia areata. Some clones in this sample may be carry-over from other donors' samples.

This sequence joins TRBV7-9 and TRBJ1-1; D may be TRBD1 (5 bases). The length of the CDR3 is 14 residues. From germline, CDR1 is SEHNR and CDR2 FQNEAQ (reference sequence). The V and J ends lost 1 base and 1 base respectively, with 7 bases between them. CDR3 sequence: CASSLGRENTEAFF. Written as DNA, the CDR3 is TGTGCCAGCAGCTTAGGCAGGGAGAACACTGAAGCTTTCTTT.

This clonotype was seen only a few times. The chain recombines TRBV29-1 with TRBJ1-2; D ambiguous. Germline CDR1 reads SQVTM; CDR2 reads ANQGSEA. The length of the CDR3 is 11 residues. The CDR3 region is CGVTFLYGYTF. The CDR3 nucleotides read TGCGGGGTGACATTCCTCTATGGCTACACCTTC.

Many counts were recorded for this clonotype. The J gene is TRBJ2-3, the V gene TRBV18; maybe TRBD1 (5 bases). V shed 6 bases and J shed 4 bases, with 14 bases lying between them. There are 14 residues in the CDR3. Germline lookup yields CDR1 KGHSH and CDR2 LQKENI. CDR3 nucleotides: TGTGCCAGCTCCCCCACATCAGGGCCAGATACGCAGTATTTT. Its translation: CASSPTSGPDTQYF.

This clonotype occurred a few times. V usage is TRBV28 and J usage is TRBJ1-3; D is uncertain. The CDR3 consists of 15 residues. Germline V lookup: CDR1 MDHEN, CDR2 SYDVKM. Trimming stripped 4 bases from V and 1 base from J, with 11 bases between. The CDR3 DNA reads as TGTGCCAGCAGTTCCCACAGATTGTCTGGAAACACCATATATTTT. Translated, it gives CASSSHRLSGNTIYF.

This clonotype has ten or more counts. The chain recombines TRBV4-1 with TRBJ2-1; possible D gene TRBD1, 6 bases. The V end lost 3 bases, the J end lost 4 bases, and 19 bases lay between the germline ends. Germline V gives CDR1 MGHRA, CDR2 YSYEKL. This CDR3 has 17 amino acids. The CDR3 loop is CASSQYPTGTTYNEQFF. In DNA form, the CDR3 reads TGCGCCAGCAGCCAGTACCCAACCGGGACAACATACAATGAGCAGTTCTTC.

This clonotype was counted at least ten times. The chain joins TRBV12-3 or TRBV12-4 to TRBJ1-2, with a possible D match to TRBD1 (5 bases). The CDR3 consists of 14 residues. V was clipped by 4 bases and J by 8 bases, with 17 bases between them. The CDR3 nucleotides are TGTGCCAGCAGTTCTACGGGGCCGGGTCGGGGCTACACCTTC. It codes for CASSSTGPGRGYTF.

This clonotype was seen a few times. The rearrangement joins TRBV5-1 to TRBJ2-3; D remains unclear. Deletions cut 0 bases from V and 2 bases from J, with 7 bases between. In germline, CDR1 is SGHRS, CDR2 YFSETQ. CDR3 length: 14 residues. CDR3 amino acids: CASSLGDFTDTQYF. The CDR3 DNA reads TGCGCCAGCAGCTTGGGGGATTTCACAGATACGCAGTATTTT. The full variable domain, in which reference TRBV5-1 and TRBJ2-3 provide the parts outside the CDR3, is KAGVTQTPRYLIKTRGQQVTLSCSPISGHRSVSWYQQTPGQGLQFLFEYFSETQRNKGNFPGRFSGRQFSNSRSEMNVSTLELGDSALYLCASSLGDFTDTQYFGPGTRLTVL.

This clonotype has a count of ten or more. The chain uses TRBV3-1 and TRBJ2-7; TRBD2 is a possible D gene (7 bases). V was cut by 1 base and J by 1 base, with 14 bases left in between. Per the germline V gene, CDR1 is LGHDT and CDR2 is YNNKEL (reference sequence). This CDR3 is built from 16 residues. This chain's CDR3 is CASSQAIGGPSYEQYF. The CDR3 DNA follows: TGTGCCAGCAGCCAAGCCATCGGGGGGCCTTCCTACGAGCAGTACTTC.

This clonotype appeared many times. V and J are TRBV11-2 and TRBJ2-1; TRBD2 matches 7 bases. Germline V gene sequence: CDR1 SGHAT, CDR2 FQNNGV. V trimming: 6 bases; J trimming: 8 bases; junction bases outside the gene matches: 4. The CDR3 contains 12 residues. The CDR3 bases are TGTGCCAGCAGACTAGCGTCAGATGAGCAGTTCTTC. Its translation is CASRLASDEQFF. Looking up the rest from reference TRBV11-2 and TRBJ2-1 gives the full variable domain: EAGVAQSPRYKIIEKRQSVAFWCNPISGHATLYWYQQILGQGPKLLIQFQNNGVVDDSQLPKDRFSAERLKGVDSTLKIQPAKLEDSAVYLCASRLASDEQFFGPGTRLTVL.

This clonotype was seen ten or more times. The chain uses TRBV7-3 and TRBJ2-1; 8 bases match TRBD2. The CDR3 is 13 amino acids. Germline CDR1 SGHTA, CDR2 FQGTGA. The V gene end was trimmed by 2 bases and the J gene end by 15 bases; junction bases not matched to a gene: 9. CDR3 loop: CASSLSLAGPLFF. As DNA, the CDR3 is TGTGCCAGCAGCTTATCCCTAGCGGGTCCTTTGTTCTTC.

This clonotype was seen repeatedly, ten times or more. V and J are TRBV29-1 and TRBJ1-5; 8 nucleotides match TRBD1. The trim removed 5 bases at V and 6 bases at J, leaving 6 bases unmatched. Germline V gene lookup returns CDR1 SQVTM and CDR2 ANQGSEA. The CDR3 runs 13 residues. The CDR3 loop is CSVRTGSRQPQHF. CDR3 in DNA: TGCAGCGTTCGGACAGGGAGTCGTCAGCCCCAGCATTTT.

This clonotype was counted between two and nine times. The chain couples TRBV29-1 to TRBJ2-5; 7 bases align to TRBD2. Unmatched junction bases numbered 11, after V lost 8 bases and J lost 5 bases. CDR1 and CDR2 from the germline V gene are SQVTM and ANQGSEA. The CDR3 runs 13 residues. Written as DNA, the CDR3 is TGCAGCTCATGGGAGGGGAACTCGGAGACCCAGTACTTC. Its protein is CSSWEGNSETQYF.

This clonotype was recorded a few times. J is TRBJ2-5 and V is TRBV7-3; D call uncertain. V was clipped by 3 bases and J by 2 bases, with 7 bases between them. The CDR3 length is 13 residues. CDR1 and CDR2 (germline): SGHTA, FQGTGA. CDR3 in amino acids: CASSLTLQETQYF. CDR3 bases: TGTGCCAGCAGCTTGACCCTTCAAGAGACCCAGTACTTC.

This clonotype showed up just a few times. The rearrangement links TRBV4-3 to TRBJ1-6, with 11 nucleotides matching TRBD1. The CDR3 has 14 amino acids. J was trimmed by 9 bases and V by 5 bases; bases with no gene match: 3. The germline V gene has CDR1 LGHNA and CDR2 YSLEER. The CDR3 DNA reads TGCGCCAGCAGCTCGGGACAGGGGGGTTCACCCCTCCACTTT. Its protein product is CASSSGQGGSPLHF.

V gene TRBV2 combines with J gene TRBJ2-1; TRBD2 agrees at 12 bases. V lost 5 bases and J lost 3; bases outside the gene matches: 2. Germline values: CDR1 SNHLY, CDR2 FYNNEI. This CDR3 has 15 residues. CDR3 bases: TGTGCCAGCAGTAAGACTAGCGGGAGCTACAATGAGCAGTTCTTC. This sequence encodes CASSKTSGSYNEQFF.

In this sample, this clonotype turned up a few times. The chain uses TRBV3-1 and TRBJ1-2, with TRBD1 as a possible D gene (6 bases). This CDR3 has 14 amino acids. Trimming pared 2 bases from V and 7 bases from J, leaving 14 bases between. The V gene's germline CDR1 is LGHDT and CDR2 YNNKEL (reference sequence). This CDR3 is CASSQSGAGSGYTF. CDR3 in DNA: TGTGCCAGCAGCCAATCAGGGGCGGGGTCTGGCTACACCTTC.

In its sample, this clonotype was seen many times. V is TRBV6-1 and J is TRBJ2-1, with 10 bases identical to TRBD2. Germline assignment: CDR1 MNHNS and CDR2 SASEGT. V lost 4 bases, J lost 6 bases, and 3 bases stayed unmatched. CDR3 length: 14 amino acids. The CDR3 DNA follows: TGTGCCAGCAGTGCAGGACTAGCGGTCAATGAGCAGTTCTTC. This gives the protein CASSAGLAVNEQFF.

This clonotype showed up many times. The rearrangement uses TRBV7-2 and TRBJ2-3; 9 nucleotides match TRBD1. The J segment lost 4 bases and the V segment lost 4 bases, leaving 6 bases of the junction unmatched. The CDR3 loop spans 15 amino acids. Germline CDR1 reads SGHTA; CDR2 reads FQGNSA. CDR3 sequence: CASSSGTGFSDTQYF. CDR3 DNA sequence: TGTGCCAGCAGCTCCGGGACAGGGTTTTCAGATACGCAGTATTTT.

This clonotype was counted at least ten times. The V gene is TRBV29-1, the J gene TRBJ2-1; TRBD2 agrees at 10 bases. CDR1 is SQVTM, CDR2 ANQGSEA, per germline. This CDR3 has 14 residues. V shed 3 bases and J 9 bases; nucleotides not matched to a gene: 8. CDR3 sequence (DNA): TGCAGCGTTGACCAACTAGCGGGGTGGGGTGAGCAGTTCTTC. As protein: CSVDQLAGWGEQFF.

This clonotype was counted at least ten times. This chain links TRBV27 with TRBJ2-3; D possibly corresponds to TRBD1 (6 bases). Between the trimmed V and J ends, which lost 5 bases and 1 base, there was a span of 13 bases. This CDR3 region has 15 residues. Germline assignment: CDR1 MNHEY and CDR2 SMNVEV (reference sequence). The CDR3 protein is CASSQRTAGTDTQYF. The CDR3, as DNA: TGTGCCAGCAGTCAACGGACAGCGGGCACAGATACGCAGTATTTT.

The CDR3: CASSLTSGSLGEQFF. The CDR3 DNA follows: TGTGCCAGCAGTTTAACTAGCGGGAGTTTGGGTGAGCAGTTCTTC. The chain recombines TRBV27 with TRBJ2-1; the match to TRBD2 covers 11 bases. V shed 2 bases, J shed 9 bases, and the junction held 6 bases outside the gene matches. The CDR3 contains 15 residues. Germline V gives CDR1 MNHEY, CDR2 SMNVEV (reference sequence).

This chain links TRBV29-1 with TRBJ1-2; D is perhaps TRBD1 (5 bases). Trimming cost V 7 bases and J 5 bases, with 14 bases left between them. This CDR3 contains 12 residues. Germline V gene data show CDR1 as SQVTM and CDR2 as ANQGSEA. This chain's CDR3 is CSGTGPAYGYTF. CDR3 nucleotides: TGCAGCGGAACGGGACCCGCGTATGGCTACACCTTC. The full variable domain, with the rest looked up from reference TRBV29-1 and TRBJ1-2, is SAVISQKPSRDICQRGTSLTIQCQVDSQVTMMFWYRQQPGQSLTLIATANQGSEATYESGFVIDKFPISRPNLTFSTLTVSNMSPEDSSIYLCSGTGPAYGYTFGSGTRLTVV.

As concerns this clonotype: With a much larger clone just one base away, this may be a read error. The chain carries TRBV6-2 or TRBV6-3 and TRBJ2-1; 15 bases fit TRBD2. The CDR3 extends over 17 amino acids. CDR1 MNHEY and CDR2 SVGEGT come from the germline V gene. This CDR3 reads CVIAGTSGRRFYNEQFF. DNA for the CDR3: TGTGTCATTGCCGGGACTAGCGGGAGGCGATTCTACAATGAGCAGTTCTTC.

This clonotype appeared many times. The chain couples TRBV21-1 to TRBJ1-1; the D call TRBD1 from the table was never checked on the DNA. TRBV21-1 corresponds to a pseudogene. CDR3 length: 15 amino acids. In DNA, the CDR3 is TGTGCCAGCAGCACTCGGACAGGGGGCGGGACTGAAGCTTTCTTT. It is translated as CASSTRTGGGTEAFF.

The chain couples TRBV5-1 to TRBJ2-2; 10 nucleotides line up with TRBD2. The CDR3 is 16 residues long. The ends lost 4 bases at V and 5 bases at J; junction bases unmatched: 8. The germline V gene encodes CDR1 SGHRS and CDR2 YFSETQ. CDR3 coding DNA: TGCGCCAGCAGCCCTAGCGGGAGCCCCGGGACCGGGGAGCTGTTTTTT. Its protein product is CASSPSGSPGTGELFF.

This clonotype was seen ten or more times. The V gene is TRBV4-1, the J gene TRBJ1-2; the D is unclear. This CDR3 is 15 amino acids long. Germline loops: CDR1 MGHRA, CDR2 YSYEKL. Trimming took 1 base from V and 4 from J, leaving 13 bases between them. The chain's CDR3 is CASSQVGPPGYGYTF. As DNA, the CDR3 is TGCGCCAGCAGCCAAGTTGGGCCCCCGGGCTATGGCTACACCTTC.

This clonotype was seen only a few times. CDR3 in DNA: TGCAGTGCTAGAAGCGGGGGCGCCCTAAAGGGGGAGACCCAGTACTTC. Protein product: CSARSGGALKGETQYF. The chain combines TRBV20-1 with TRBJ2-5; TRBD2 agrees at 8 bases. The ends lost 2 bases at V and 5 bases at J; junction bases unmatched: 13. Germline V gene sequence: CDR1 DFQATT, CDR2 SNEGSKA (reference sequence). The CDR3 has 16 residues.

This clonotype was counted ten times or more. This chain links TRBV11-3 with TRBJ2-1; 9 bases match TRBD2. Trimming at V came to 5 bases and at J to 5 bases, leaving 10 bases not matched to a gene. Per germline, CDR1 SGHNT and CDR2 YENEEA. The length of the CDR3 is 16 residues. The CDR3 nucleotides read TGTGCCAGCAGCACCGTAGCGGGAGTTCGGCACAATGAGCAGTTCTTC. Protein: CASSTVAGVRHNEQFF.

This clonotype was seen many times. The rearrangement joins TRBV5-1 to TRBJ2-2; perhaps TRBD1 as D (6 bases). Germline V gene sequence: CDR1 SGHRS, CDR2 YFSETQ. V lost 1 base and J 5 bases, leaving 24 bases between the germline ends. The CDR3 has 19 residues. The CDR3: CASSLLGRQRTGSTGELFF. CDR3 nucleotide sequence: TGCGCCAGCAGCTTGTTAGGCCGGCAGCGAACAGGGTCGACCGGGGAGCTGTTTTTT.

This clonotype has a handful of counts. The chain links TRBV4-3 to TRBJ1-6; TRBD1 might be the D (5 bases). The CDR3 length is 15 residues. Trimming took off 0 bases at V and 13 bases at J, with 16 bases between the two ends. The germline gives CDR1 LGHNA, CDR2 YSLEER. The CDR3 spells CASSQDERTLSPLHF. Here the CDR3 DNA reads TGCGCCAGCAGCCAAGATGAGAGGACACTTTCGCCCCTCCACTTT.

This clonotype was picked up a small number of times. This chain links TRBV18 with TRBJ1-4; D might be TRBD1 (6 bases). The germline V gene encodes CDR1 KGHSH and CDR2 LQKENI. The CDR3 extends over 13 amino acids. Trimming pared 4 bases from V and 4 bases from J, leaving 7 bases between. Written as DNA, the CDR3 is TGTGCCAGCTCACGGGGGCGTAATGAAAAACTGTTTTTT. It translates to CASSRGRNEKLFF.